This TCR beta chain was sequenced for a study of blood T cell repertoires in COVID-19. V dropped 7 bases and J dropped 3 bases, with 12 bases sitting between them. Germline V lookup: CDR1 SGHVS, CDR2 FQNEAQ. The CDR3 runs to 13 residues. The repertoire was sequenced with immunoSEQ multiplex PCR; TCRdb's copy has only in-frame clones and lacks some. Found here are 400,000 to 450,000 clones, 85% to 90% of them singletons; the top ten hold 1% to 1.3%. V gene TRBV7-8 combines with J gene TRBJ2-5; TRBD2 is a possible D gene (5 bases). Sample: PBMCs or T cells enriched from blood (not recorded which). This TCR came from a man aged 25-45 years who had recovered from COVID-19. CDR3 nucleotides: TGTGCCAGCACCCAAGCGAGGGAAGAGACCCAGTACTTC. Residues: CASTQAREETQYF.